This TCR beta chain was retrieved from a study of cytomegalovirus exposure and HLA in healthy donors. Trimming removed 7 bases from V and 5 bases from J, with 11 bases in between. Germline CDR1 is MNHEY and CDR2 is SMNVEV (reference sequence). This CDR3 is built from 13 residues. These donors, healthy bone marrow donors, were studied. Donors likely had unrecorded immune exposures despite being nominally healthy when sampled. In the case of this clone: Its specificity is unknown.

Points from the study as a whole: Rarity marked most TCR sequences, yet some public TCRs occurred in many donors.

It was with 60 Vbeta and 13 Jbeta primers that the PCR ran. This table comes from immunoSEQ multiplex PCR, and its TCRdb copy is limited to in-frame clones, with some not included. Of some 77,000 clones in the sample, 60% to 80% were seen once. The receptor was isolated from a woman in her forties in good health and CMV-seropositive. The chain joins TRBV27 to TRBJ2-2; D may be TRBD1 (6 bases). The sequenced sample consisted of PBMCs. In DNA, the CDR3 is TGTGCCAGCAAGGGGGTAGGGACCGGGGAGCTGTTTTTT. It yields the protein CASKGVGTGELFF.